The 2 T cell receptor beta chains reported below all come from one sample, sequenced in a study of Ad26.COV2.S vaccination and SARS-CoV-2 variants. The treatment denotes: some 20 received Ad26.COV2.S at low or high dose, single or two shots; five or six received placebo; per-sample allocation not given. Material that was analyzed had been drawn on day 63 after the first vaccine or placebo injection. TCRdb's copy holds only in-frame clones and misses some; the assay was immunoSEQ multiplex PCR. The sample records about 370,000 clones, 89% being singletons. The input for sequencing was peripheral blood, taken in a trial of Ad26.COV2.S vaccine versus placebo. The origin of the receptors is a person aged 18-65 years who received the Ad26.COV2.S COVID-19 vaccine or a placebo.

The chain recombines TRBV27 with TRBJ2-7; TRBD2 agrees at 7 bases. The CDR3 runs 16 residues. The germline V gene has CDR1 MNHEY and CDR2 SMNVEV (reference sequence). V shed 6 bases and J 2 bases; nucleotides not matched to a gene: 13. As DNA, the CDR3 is TGTGCCAGCAGGCGGGAGCCGGGACCATCCGCCTACGAGCAGTACTTC. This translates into CASRREPGPSAYEQYF.

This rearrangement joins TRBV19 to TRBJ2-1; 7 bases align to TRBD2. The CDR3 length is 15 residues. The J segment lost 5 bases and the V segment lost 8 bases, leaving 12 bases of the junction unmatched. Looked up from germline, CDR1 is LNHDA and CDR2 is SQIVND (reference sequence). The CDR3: CASSAVGGANNEQFF. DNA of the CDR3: TGTGCCAGTTCAGCGGTGGGAGGGGCGAACAATGAGCAGTTCTTC.